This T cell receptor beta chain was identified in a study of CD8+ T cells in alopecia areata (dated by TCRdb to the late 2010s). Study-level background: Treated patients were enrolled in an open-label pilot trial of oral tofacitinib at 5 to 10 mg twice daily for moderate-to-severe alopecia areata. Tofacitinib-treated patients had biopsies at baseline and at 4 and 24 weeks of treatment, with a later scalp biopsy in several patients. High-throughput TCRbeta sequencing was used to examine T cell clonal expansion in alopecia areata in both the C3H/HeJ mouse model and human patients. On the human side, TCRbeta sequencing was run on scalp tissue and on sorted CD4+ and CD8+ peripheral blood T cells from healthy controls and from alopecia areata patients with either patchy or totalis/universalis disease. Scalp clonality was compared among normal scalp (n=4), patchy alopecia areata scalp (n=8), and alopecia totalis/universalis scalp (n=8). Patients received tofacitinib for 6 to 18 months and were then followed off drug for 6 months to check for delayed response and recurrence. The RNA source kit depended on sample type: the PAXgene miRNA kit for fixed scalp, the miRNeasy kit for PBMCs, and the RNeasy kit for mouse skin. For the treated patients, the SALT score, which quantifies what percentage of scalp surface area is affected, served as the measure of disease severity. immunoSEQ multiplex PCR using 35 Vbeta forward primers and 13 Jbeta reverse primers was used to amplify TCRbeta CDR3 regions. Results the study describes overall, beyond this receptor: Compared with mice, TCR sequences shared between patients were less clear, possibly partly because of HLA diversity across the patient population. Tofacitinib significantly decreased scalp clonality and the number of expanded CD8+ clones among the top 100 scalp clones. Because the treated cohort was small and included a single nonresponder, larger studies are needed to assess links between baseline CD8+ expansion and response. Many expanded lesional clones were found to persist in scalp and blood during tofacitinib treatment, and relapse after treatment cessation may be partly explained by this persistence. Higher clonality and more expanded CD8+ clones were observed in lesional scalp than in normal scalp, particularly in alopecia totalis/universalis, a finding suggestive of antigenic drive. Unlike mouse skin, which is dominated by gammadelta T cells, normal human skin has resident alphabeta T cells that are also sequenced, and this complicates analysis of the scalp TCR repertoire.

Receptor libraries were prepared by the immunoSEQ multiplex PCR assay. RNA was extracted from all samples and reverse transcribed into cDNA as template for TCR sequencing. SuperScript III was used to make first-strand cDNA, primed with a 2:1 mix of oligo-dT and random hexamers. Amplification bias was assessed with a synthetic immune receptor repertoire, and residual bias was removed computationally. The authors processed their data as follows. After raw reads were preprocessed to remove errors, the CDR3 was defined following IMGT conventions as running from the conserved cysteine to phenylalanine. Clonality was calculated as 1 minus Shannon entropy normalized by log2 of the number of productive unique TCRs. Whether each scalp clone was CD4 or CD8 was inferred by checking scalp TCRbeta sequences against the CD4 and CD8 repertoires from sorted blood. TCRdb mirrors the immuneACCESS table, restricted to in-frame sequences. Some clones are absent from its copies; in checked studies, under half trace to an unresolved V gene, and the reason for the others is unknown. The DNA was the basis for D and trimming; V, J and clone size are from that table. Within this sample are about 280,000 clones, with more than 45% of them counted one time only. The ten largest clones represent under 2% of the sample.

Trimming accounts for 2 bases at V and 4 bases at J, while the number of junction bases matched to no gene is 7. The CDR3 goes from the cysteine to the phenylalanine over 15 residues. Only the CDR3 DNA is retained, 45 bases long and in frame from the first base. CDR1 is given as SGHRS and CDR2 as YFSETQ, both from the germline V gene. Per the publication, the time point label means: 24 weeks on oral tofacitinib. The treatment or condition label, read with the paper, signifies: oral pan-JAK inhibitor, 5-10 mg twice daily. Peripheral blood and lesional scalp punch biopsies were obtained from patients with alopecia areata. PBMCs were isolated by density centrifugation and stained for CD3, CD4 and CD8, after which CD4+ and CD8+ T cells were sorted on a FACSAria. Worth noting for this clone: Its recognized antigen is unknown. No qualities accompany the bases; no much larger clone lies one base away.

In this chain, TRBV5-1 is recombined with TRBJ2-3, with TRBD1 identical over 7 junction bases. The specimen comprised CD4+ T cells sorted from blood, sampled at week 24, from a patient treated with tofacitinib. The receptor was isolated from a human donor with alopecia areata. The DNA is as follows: TGCGCCAGCAGCTTTCGACAGGGTGGTCCAGATACGCAGTATTTT. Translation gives CASSFRQGGPDTQYF.